The 29 T cell receptor beta chains below come from one sample, sequenced in a study of control samples from healthy donors and cancer patients. Assay used: immunoSEQ multiplex PCR; TCRdb lists only in-frame clones, some missing. The sample lists around 120,000 clones, approximately 90% seen once, with approximately 1% in the top ten. The sample was PBMCs. Receptor source: a woman in her 50s with colorectal cancer.

V is TRBV9 and J is TRBJ2-5; D is ambiguous. The V end lost 0 bases, the J end lost 1 base, and 7 bases lay between the germline ends. CDR3 size: 14 residues. The germline gives CDR1 SGDLS, CDR2 YYNGEE. The CDR3 reads CASSVGRFQETQYF. CDR3 sequence (DNA): TGTGCCAGCAGCGTAGGGCGGTTCCAAGAGACCCAGTACTTC.

The chain combines TRBV23-1 with TRBJ2-7; D perhaps matches TRBD1 (6 bases). TRBV23-1 is marked as an open reading frame, function uncertain. CDR3 size: 16 residues. Trimming removed 2 bases at V and 0 bases at J, with 14 bases between. In DNA, the CDR3 is TGCGCCAGCAGTCAACCCGGGACATCGAGCTCCTACGAGCAGTACTTC. It yields the protein CASSQPGTSSSYEQYF.

The chain recombines TRBV12-5 with TRBJ2-7; a possible D gene is TRBD2 (6 bases). V shed 8 bases and J shed 0 bases, with 20 bases lying between them. There are 16 residues in the CDR3. CDR1 LGHNT and CDR2 FRNRAP come from the germline V gene. The CDR3 DNA reads as TGTGCTAGTAGTCGGGAATATACGCGGGGCTCCTACGAGCAGTACTTC. Translated, it gives CASSREYTRGSYEQYF.

The chain combines TRBV24-1 with TRBJ2-2; D possibly corresponds to TRBD2 (5 bases). Germline CDR1 reads KGHDR; CDR2 reads SFDVKD. The V end lost 3 bases, the J end lost 6 bases, and 7 bases lay between the germline ends. The length of the CDR3 is 13 residues. The CDR3 spells CATSDGGPGELFF. DNA of the CDR3: TGTGCCACCAGTGATGGAGGACCCGGGGAGCTGTTTTTT.

This chain links TRBV9 with TRBJ2-3; 7 positions agree with TRBD1. Germline CDR1 is SGDLS and CDR2 is YYNGEE. The V segment lost 0 bases and the J segment 4 bases; nucleotides outside the gene matches: 11. CDR3 size: 17 residues. As DNA, the CDR3 is TGTGCCAGCAGCGTAGCCGCCGACAGGGTTTGGGCAGATACGCAGTATTTT. It yields the protein CASSVAADRVWADTQYF.

CDR3: CASSYLRGDSPYEQYF. As DNA, the CDR3 is TGTGCCAGCAGTTACCTCAGGGGGGACTCCCCCTACGAGCAGTACTTC. This chain links TRBV6-5 with TRBJ2-7; D is possibly TRBD1 (7 bases). Germline lookup yields CDR1 MNHEY and CDR2 SVGAGI. Deletions cut 2 bases from V and 2 bases from J, with 16 bases between. CDR3 length: 16 residues.

The rearrangement uses TRBV9 and TRBJ2-2; perhaps TRBD2 as D (5 bases). Between the trimmed V and J ends, which lost 8 bases and 8 bases, there was a span of 16 bases. The CDR3 loop spans 13 amino acids. Per the germline V gene, CDR1 is SGDLS and CDR2 is YYNGEE. The CDR3 DNA follows: TGTGCCAGTGGGGAGTGCAGGCGGGGGGAGCTGTTTTTT. It translates to CASGECRRGELFF. Combining the CDR3 with reference TRBV9 and TRBJ2-2 gives the whole variable domain DSGVTQTPKHLITATGQRVTLRCSPRSGDLSVYWYQQSLDQGLQFLIQYYNGEERAKGNILERFSAQQFPDLHSELNLSSLELGDSALYFCASGECRRGELFFGEGSRLTVL.

The chain combines TRBV10-3 with TRBJ1-5, with 11 positions matching TRBD1. After removal of 4 bases from V and 3 bases from J, the junction contained 2 bases not matched to a gene. Per the germline V gene, CDR1 is ENHRY and CDR2 is SYGVKD. This CDR3 is 15 amino acids long. CDR3 in DNA: TGTGCCATCAGTGGGGGACAGGGGGACAATCAGCCCCAGCATTTT. Translating it yields CAISGGQGDNQPQHF.

This chain joins TRBV19 and TRBJ1-2; D is ambiguous. This CDR3 contains 13 residues. CDR1 is LNHDA and CDR2 is SQIVND in the germline V gene (reference sequence). V was pared by 3 bases and J by 2 bases, with 7 bases between. The CDR3 DNA reads as TGTGCCAGTAGTATGGTTGGGAACTATGGCTACACCTTC. Translating gives CASSMVGNYGYTF.

The chain has TRBV7-9 and TRBJ2-5; D gene unclear. The CDR3 has 14 amino acids. Trimming stripped 6 bases from V and 0 bases from J, with 11 bases between. Germline CDR1 reads SEHNR; CDR2 reads FQNEAQ (reference sequence). CDR3 residues: CASSSFNDQETQYF. In DNA, the CDR3 is TGTGCCAGCAGTAGCTTCAACGACCAAGAGACCCAGTACTTC.

CDR3 sequence: CASSSMTGGAGGYTF. DNA of the CDR3: TGTGCCAGCAGCTCCATGACAGGGGGCGCGGGGGGCTACACCTTC. V is TRBV7-9 and J is TRBJ1-2; 10 nucleotides match TRBD1. Germline values: CDR1 SEHNR, CDR2 FQNEAQ (reference sequence). V was clipped by 4 bases and J by 8 bases; unmatched bases: 10. The CDR3 runs 15 residues.

The CDR3 nucleotides are TGTGCCAGCAGTGAGCAGGAGGTGATAGTGTCAAACAATGAGCAGTTCTTC. Its protein is CASSEQEVIVSNNEQFF. The chain recombines TRBV2 with TRBJ2-1; tentatively, D is TRBD2 (5 bases). The ends were cut back, 3 bases at V and 5 bases at J, with 20 bases in the middle. Germline loops: CDR1 SNHLY, CDR2 FYNNEI. The CDR3 length is 17 residues.

This clone was found once. This rearrangement joins TRBV5-1 to TRBJ1-6; possibly TRBD1 for D (6 bases). The V end lost 1 base, the J end lost 0 bases, and 11 bases lay between the germline ends. Germline V lookup: CDR1 SGHRS, CDR2 YFSETQ. The CDR3 spans 17 residues. The CDR3 is CASSLSQGSSYNSPLHF. Here the CDR3 DNA reads TGCGCCAGCAGCTTGAGTCAGGGGAGCTCCTATAATTCACCCCTCCACTTT. Together with reference TRBV5-1 and TRBJ1-6, the CDR3 gives the full variable domain: KAGVTQTPRYLIKTRGQQVTLSCSPISGHRSVSWYQQTPGQGLQFLFEYFSETQRNKGNFPGRFSGRQFSNSRSEMNVSTLELGDSALYLCASSLSQGSSYNSPLHFGNGTRLTVT.

This clone is a singleton in its sample. The rearrangement uses TRBV27 and TRBJ2-5; D ambiguous. V gave up 1 base and J gave up 5 bases, with 11 bases separating them. Germline lookup yields CDR1 MNHEY and CDR2 SMNVEV (reference sequence). This CDR3 region has 14 residues. CDR3 protein: CASSLLAGEETQYF. As DNA, the CDR3 is TGTGCCAGCAGTTTATTAGCCGGCGAGGAGACCCAGTACTTC.

This clone occurred once. The CDR3, as DNA: TGTGCCAGCAGTTACGAGGGCAGCATGAACACTGAAGCTTTCTTT. Translated, it gives CASSYEGSMNTEAFF. The rearrangement joins TRBV6-6 to TRBJ1-1; D ambiguous. The germline V and J ends were trimmed by 2 bases and 0 bases, with 10 bases remaining between them. Per germline, CDR1 MNHNY and CDR2 SVGAGI (reference sequence). CDR3 length: 15 residues.

This clone was picked up a small number of times. V gene TRBV27 combines with J gene TRBJ1-1, with 8 bases matching TRBD1. Germline V gene sequence: CDR1 MNHEY, CDR2 SMNVEV (reference sequence). This CDR3 contains 16 residues. The ends lost 5 bases at V and 2 bases at J; junction bases unmatched: 10. This chain's CDR3 is CASSLETGTGNTEAFF. The CDR3 bases are TGTGCCAGCAGTCTAGAAACCGGGACAGGAAACACTGAAGCTTTCTTT.

V and J are TRBV10-3 and TRBJ1-2; TRBD1 is a possible D gene (5 bases). The length of the CDR3 is 12 residues. Germline loops: CDR1 ENHRY, CDR2 SYGVKD. Trimming took off 3 bases at V and 4 bases at J, with 6 bases between the two ends. The CDR3 DNA sequence: TGTGCCATCAGTGATCAGGGCTATGGCTACACCTTC. This encodes CAISDQGYGYTF.

This clone is a singleton in its sample. The chain has TRBV6-4 and TRBJ1-1; D gene uncertain. V lost 0 bases and J 1 base, leaving 6 bases between the germline ends. CDR1 is MRHNA, CDR2 SNTAGT, per germline. The CDR3 runs to 14 residues. CDR3 DNA: TGTGCCAGCAGTGACTCAGGCGGGAACACTGAAGCTTTCTTT. Protein: CASSDSGGNTEAFF.

This clone came up a few times. The chain joins TRBV2 to TRBJ2-7; the match to TRBD2 covers 7 bases. CDR1 SNHLY and CDR2 FYNNEI come from the germline V gene. The CDR3 totals 13 residues. With 6 bases clipped from V and 9 bases from J, the junction kept 11 bases outside the gene matches. The CDR3 bases are TGTGCCAGCAGCACGGAGACTAGCTTGGGGCAGTACTTC. Amino acids: CASSTETSLGQYF.

This clone has only a few counts. The chain uses TRBV2 and TRBJ1-2; D is unresolved. This CDR3 comprises 11 residues. V shed 10 bases and J shed 8 bases, with 14 bases lying between them. Germline V gene data show CDR1 as SNHLY and CDR2 as FYNNEI. The CDR3 DNA reads TGTGCCACAAGGGTTTCGCGGGGCTACACCTTC. This translates into CATRVSRGYTF.

The chain combines TRBV10-3 with TRBJ2-2, with TRBD1 identical over 8 bases. CDR3 size: 15 residues. Per germline, CDR1 ENHRY and CDR2 SYGVKD. The trim removed 5 bases at V and 4 bases at J, leaving 6 bases unmatched. The CDR3 nucleotides read TGTGCCATCAGTACCGGACAGGGTCCCACCGGGGAGCTGTTTTTT. It is translated as CAISTGQGPTGELFF.

The V and J genes are TRBV7-2 and TRBJ1-2; TRBD1 might be the D (5 bases). Trimming took off 1 base at V and 4 bases at J, with 16 bases between the two ends. Germline assignment: CDR1 SGHTA and CDR2 FQGNSA. The CDR3 is 16 residues long. The CDR3 DNA reads as TGTGCCAGCAGCTTAGACCCTCAGACAGCTAGCTATGGCTACACCTTC. Its protein is CASSLDPQTASYGYTF. The full variable domain, its missing parts supplied by reference TRBV7-2 and TRBJ1-2, is GAGVSQSPSNKVTEKGKDVELRCDPISGHTALYWYRQSLGQGLEFLIYFQGNSAPDKSGLPSDRFSAERTGGSVSTLTIQRTQQEDSAVYLCASSLDPQTASYGYTFGSGTRLTVV.

The chain has TRBV7-9 and TRBJ1-5; 7 bases are shared with TRBD1. The J segment lost 7 bases and the V segment lost 5 bases, leaving 8 bases of the junction unmatched. This CDR3 is 14 amino acids long. Germline V CDR1 and CDR2: SEHNR, FQNEAQ (reference sequence). CDR3 in amino acids: CASSREGGHQPQHF. The CDR3, as DNA: TGTGCCAGCAGCCGGGAAGGGGGCCACCAGCCCCAGCATTTT.

The V gene is TRBV9, the J gene TRBJ2-5, with 9 bases identical to TRBD2. Trimming took 0 bases from V and 5 from J; bases not matched to a gene: 8. Germline lookup yields CDR1 SGDLS and CDR2 YYNGEE. The CDR3 totals 16 residues. CDR3 in amino acids: CASSVDGGRAVETQYF. The CDR3 coding sequence is TGTGCCAGCAGCGTAGATGGCGGGAGGGCCGTGGAGACCCAGTACTTC.

The chain employs TRBV19 and TRBJ2-7; D tentatively fits TRBD1 or TRBD2 (5 bases each). This CDR3 is built from 14 residues. Germline V gives CDR1 LNHDA, CDR2 SQIVND (reference sequence). With 8 bases removed from V and 7 bases from J, the gap between germline ends came to 21 bases. This CDR3 is CASRGLGSSGEQYF. The CDR3 region has the DNA TGTGCCAGTCGGGGCCTAGGCTCGTCCGGTGAGCAGTACTTC. The variable domain in full, completed from reference TRBV19 and TRBJ2-7, reads DGGITQSPKYLFRKEGQNVTLSCEQNLNHDAMYWYRQDPGQGLRLIYYSQIVNDFQKGDIAEGYSVSREKKESFPLTVTSAQKNPTAFYLCASRGLGSSGEQYFGPGTRLTVT.

The chain carries TRBV24-1 and TRBJ2-7; 7 nucleotides line up with TRBD1. There are 14 residues in the CDR3. Germline values: CDR1 KGHDR, CDR2 SFDVKD. Trimming cost V 4 bases and J 5 bases; bases outside gene matches: 7. CDR3 DNA: TGTGCCACCAGTGACACAGGGGTCCGCCACGAGCAGTACTTC. This encodes CATSDTGVRHEQYF.

The rearrangement uses TRBV7-9 and TRBJ1-6; TRBD1 matches at 8 bases. CDR1 is SEHNR and CDR2 is FQNEAQ in the germline V gene (reference sequence). V shed 4 bases and J 6 bases; nucleotides not matched to a gene: 5. This CDR3 spans 15 amino acids. In DNA, the CDR3 is TGTGCCAGCAGCTGGACAGGGATAAGTAATTCACCCCTCCACTTT. This codes for CASSWTGISNSPLHF.

The rearrangement uses TRBV10-1 and TRBJ2-3; D is unresolved. V lost 2 bases, J lost 6 bases, and 15 bases lay in between. The CDR3 covers 15 residues. Germline V CDR1 and CDR2: WNHNN, SYGVQD (reference sequence). The CDR3 sequence: CASSETRQPWDTQYF. In DNA form, the CDR3 reads TGCGCCAGCAGTGAGACGAGGCAGCCGTGGGATACGCAGTATTTT.

The chain couples TRBV12-3 or TRBV12-4 to TRBJ1-1, with D perhaps TRBD1 (6 bases). Trimming stripped 7 bases from V and 5 bases from J, with 14 bases between. This CDR3 comprises 13 residues. The CDR3 sequence is CASISGGWTEAFF. The CDR3 coding sequence is TGTGCCAGCATATCCGGGGGCTGGACTGAAGCTTTCTTT.